The T cell receptor (beta chain) described here comes from a study of blood T cell repertoires in COVID-19. About the study: Donors in the United States, Italy and Spain gave samples during acute or convalescent COVID-19. In each case, the material was cDNA or gDNA derived from T cells, B-cell-depleted T cells, or PBMCs.

Source study methods: How many nucleated cells were present was estimated from reference gene primer amplification. Generated by immunoSEQ multiplex PCR, the TCRdb table keeps only in-frame clones and is missing some. V, J and clone size derive from that table, while D and trimming were established from the DNA sequence. Of 90,000 to 150,000 clones in the sample, roughly 85% were seen once. Trimming pared 3 bases from V and 8 bases from J, leaving 18 bases between. Germline loops: CDR1 SGDLS, CDR2 YYNGEE. The CDR3 loop spans 16 amino acids. The sequenced material came from peripheral blood. The TCR sequence derives from a man older than 75 with acute or convalescent COVID-19. V usage is TRBV9 and J usage is TRBJ1-6; D is perhaps TRBD1 (5 bases). DNA for the CDR3: TGTGCCAGCAGCGCCCTCCAGGGCCCACGGGATTCACCCCTCCACTTT. Its protein product is CASSALQGPRDSPLHF.